The entry that follows covers one TCR beta chain sequence. Trimming shortened V by 7 bases and J by 12 bases, and 22 bases separated the two germline ends. CDR1 and CDR2 from the germline V gene are MNHEY and SVGAGI. CDR3 size: 13 residues. These data are taken from a study of blood T cell repertoires in COVID-19. In the original workflow: Amplification from reference gene primers served as the basis for estimated nucleated cell counts. Profiled with immunoSEQ multiplex PCR; TCRdb holds only in-frame clones, not every one. V, J and clone size were drawn from that table, and D and trimming were deduced from the DNA. Among around 55,000 clones listed, roughly nine tenths were seen once.

Sequencing was carried out using peripheral blood. This chain joins TRBV6-5 and TRBJ2-7, with D perhaps matching TRBD2 (6 bases). The receptor was derived from a man between 40 and 49 years old with acute or convalescent COVID-19. CDR3 region: CASTSSAGLRPYF. DNA of the CDR3: TGTGCCAGCACCTCCTCTGCAGGACTACGACCGTACTTC.